One sample yielded the 17 T cell receptor beta chains listed below, sequenced in a study of identical twins listed by TCRdb under 2016. The library was obtained by 5' RACE. Sequencing was carried out with an Illumina HiSeq 2000. TCRdb reprocessing: public reads trimmed at Q25 with fastp, clones called with MiXCR, in-frame beta chains kept. Each record represents a unique CDR3 protein, reported with the most common genes and DNA among its rows. The sample yields roughly 750,000 distinct CDR3 sequences; 21% were counted once. In total, the top ten clones hold about 4.3% of the sample. The sample was also reused in another study, on T cells expressing NK-cell markers.

Source material: PBMCs. The receptors come from a woman between 18 and 29 years old in good health.

The rearrangement links TRBV27 to TRBJ2-5; a weak D match, TRBD2 (5 bases). With 1 base removed from V and 0 bases from J, the gap between germline ends came to 9 bases. The germline V gene encodes CDR1 MNHEY and CDR2 SMNVEV (reference sequence). The CDR3 loop spans 15 amino acids. The CDR3 nucleotides read TGTGCCAGCAGTTTATACCTAGCAGACCAAGAGACCCAGTACTTC. It encodes CASSLYLADQETQYF.

The chain uses TRBV12-3 or TRBV12-4 and TRBJ2-7, with D perhaps matching TRBD1 (5 bases). Deletions cut 3 bases from V and 5 bases from J, with 8 bases between. The CDR3 contains 12 residues. CDR3 sequence reads: CASSFLGHEQYF. The CDR3 coding sequence is TGTGCCAGCAGTTTTTTGGGGCACGAGCAGTACTTC.

This clonotype was observed many times. The V gene is TRBV11-2, the J gene TRBJ2-7; D is unclear. The CDR3 is made up of 10 amino acids. Trimming pared 5 bases from V and 3 bases from J, leaving 2 bases between. Germline assignment: CDR1 SGHAT and CDR2 FQNNGV. The CDR3 here is CASSIYEQYF. CDR3 in DNA: TGTGCCAGCAGCATCTACGAGCAGTACTTC.

This clonotype occurred many times. The chain recombines TRBV18 with TRBJ2-1; the match to TRBD1 covers 7 bases. Germline values: CDR1 KGHSH, CDR2 LQKENI. The CDR3 contains 14 residues. The junction had 7 bases not matched to a gene; V was cut back by 6 bases and J by 5 bases. This CDR3 reads CASSPRDRDNEQFF. The CDR3, as DNA: TGTGCCAGCTCCCCCCGCGACAGGGACAATGAGCAGTTCTTC. Using reference TRBV18 and TRBJ2-1 for the parts outside the CDR3, the full variable domain is NAGVMQNPRHLVRRRGQEARLRCSPMKGHSHVYWYRQLPEEGLKFMVYLQKENIIDESGMPKERFSAEFPKEGPSILRIQQVVRGDSAAYFCASSPRDRDNEQFFGPGTRLTVL.

This clonotype was detected ten times or more. J is TRBJ2-1 and V is TRBV12-3 or TRBV12-4; D call uncertain. This CDR3 has 15 residues. V dropped 2 bases and J dropped 4 bases, with 12 bases sitting between them. CDR3 residues: CASSLTPGRYNEQFF. The CDR3 DNA reads as TGTGCCAGCAGTTTAACTCCCGGCAGATACAATGAGCAGTTCTTC.

The chain couples TRBV20-1 to TRBJ2-2; possible D gene TRBD2, 5 bases. The germline V and J ends were trimmed by 4 bases and 0 bases, with 9 bases remaining between them. CDR1 is DFQATT, CDR2 SNEGSKA, per germline (reference sequence). The CDR3 has 14 residues. CDR3 protein: CSATDYANTGELFF. The CDR3 bases are TGCAGTGCTACTGACTACGCGAACACCGGGGAGCTGTTTTTT.

This clonotype was seen repeatedly, ten times or more. This sequence joins TRBV6-1 and TRBJ1-5; a possible D gene is TRBD1 (6 bases). CDR1 is MNHNS and CDR2 is SASEGT in the germline V gene. V lost 6 bases, J lost 4 bases, and 16 bases lay in between. The CDR3 loop spans 15 amino acids. CDR3: CASREQGTLNQPQHF. Here the CDR3 DNA reads TGTGCCAGCAGGGAACAGGGTACCTTAAATCAGCCCCAGCATTTT.

This clonotype was counted ten times or more. The rearrangement uses TRBV20-1 and TRBJ2-7; D is possibly TRBD1 (6 bases). This CDR3 is 11 amino acids long. The V end lost 6 bases, the J end lost 3 bases, and 9 bases lay between the germline ends. The V gene's germline CDR1 is DFQATT and CDR2 SNEGSKA (reference sequence). The CDR3 DNA reads as TGCAGTGCCAAACAGGGCTACGAGCAGTACTTC. Translation gives CSAKQGYEQYF.

The chain employs TRBV10-3 and TRBJ1-2; D remains ambiguous. V dropped 2 bases and J dropped 8 bases, with 9 bases sitting between them. Germline V CDR1 and CDR2: ENHRY, SYGVKD. There are 12 residues in the CDR3. The CDR3 loop is CAISEPWRGYTF. The CDR3 nucleotides read TGTGCCATCAGTGAGCCCTGGCGGGGCTACACCTTC.

The chain recombines TRBV9 with TRBJ2-3; 12 bases map to TRBD2. CDR3 length: 16 residues. V trimming: 0 bases; J trimming: 7 bases; junction bases outside the gene matches: 6. The germline gives CDR1 SGDLS, CDR2 YYNGEE. The CDR3 here is CASSVDLAGGPYTQYF. DNA of the CDR3: TGTGCCAGCAGCGTAGATCTAGCGGGGGGGCCTTATACGCAGTATTTT.

The chain links TRBV25-1 to TRBJ2-3; a possible D gene is TRBD2 (6 bases). Trimming left V 8 bases short and J 3 bases short, with 18 bases between. Germline lookup yields CDR1 MGHDK and CDR2 SYGVNS. This CDR3 is 15 amino acids long. CDR3 sequence (DNA): TGTGCCAGCGGATGGGACCCGCGGGGTACAGATACGCAGTATTTT. Protein product: CASGWDPRGTDTQYF.

Ten or more counts support this clonotype. The chain carries TRBV5-1 and TRBJ1-5; TRBD1 is a possible D gene (5 bases). Trimming left V 1 base short and J 2 bases short, with 10 bases between. CDR3 length: 15 residues. The V gene's germline CDR1 is SGHRS and CDR2 YFSETQ. The CDR3 spells CASSLSTGGNQPQHF. The CDR3 coding sequence is TGCGCCAGCAGCTTGTCGACGGGGGGCAATCAGCCCCAGCATTTT. The full variable domain, completed using reference TRBV5-1 and TRBJ1-5, is KAGVTQTPRYLIKTRGQQVTLSCSPISGHRSVSWYQQTPGQGLQFLFEYFSETQRNKGNFPGRFSGRQFSNSRSEMNVSTLELGDSALYLCASSLSTGGNQPQHFGDGTRLSIL.

Only a few counts were recorded for this clonotype. The chain is built from TRBV20-1 and TRBJ2-1, with TRBD2 matching 11 bases. The germline V gene has CDR1 DFQATT and CDR2 SNEGSKA (reference sequence). The CDR3 loop spans 15 amino acids. J lost 3 bases, V lost 3 bases, and 4 bases had no gene match. The CDR3: CSASPGTSGYNEQFF. CDR3 in DNA: TGCAGTGCTAGCCCCGGGACTAGCGGCTACAATGAGCAGTTCTTC.

The rearrangement uses TRBV18 and TRBJ2-1, with D possibly TRBD2 on 6 matching bases. The V end lost 4 bases, the J end lost 3 bases, and 13 bases lay between the germline ends. CDR1 and CDR2 (germline): KGHSH, LQKENI. CDR3 length: 15 amino acids. The CDR3 here is CASSQERAFYNEQFF. DNA of the CDR3: TGTGCCAGCTCACAAGAGCGGGCCTTCTACAATGAGCAGTTCTTC.

The chain employs TRBV20-1 and TRBJ1-5, with D unclear. The CDR3 has 13 amino acids. V was cut by 5 bases and J by 10 bases, with 18 bases left in between. Germline loops: CDR1 DFQATT, CDR2 SNEGSKA (reference sequence). This CDR3 is CSAASSQRDPQHF. CDR3 bases: TGCAGTGCTGCATCTTCGCAGCGTGATCCCCAGCATTTT.

The CDR3 DNA sequence: TGTGCCAGCAGCTTCGGCAGCGGGCCGGTGGGGGAGCAGTACTTC. Encoded protein: CASSFGSGPVGEQYF. The chain joins TRBV7-3 to TRBJ2-7, with D possibly matching TRBD2 (6 bases). V lost 3 bases to trimming and J lost 7 bases, with 19 bases between them. CDR3 length equals 15 residues. CDR1 is SGHTA, CDR2 FQGTGA, per germline.

This clonotype was found a few times. V gene TRBV2 combines with J gene TRBJ2-7; a weak D match, TRBD1 (5 bases). In germline, CDR1 is SNHLY, CDR2 FYNNEI. V dropped 8 bases and J dropped 2 bases, with 13 bases sitting between them. The CDR3 has 13 amino acids. Written as DNA, the CDR3 is TGTGCCAGCGTGCCACAGGTGACCTACGAGCAGTACTTC. This sequence encodes CASVPQVTYEQYF.